This TCR beta chain was observed in a study of shared clonotypes between healthy human individuals. About the study: Per donor, CD8 memory used one plate, CD8 naive used two, CD4 memory used three and CD4 naive used three. General study results and limits: Sampling included only blood; tissue repertoires likely differ. Researchers found naive subsets generally carried larger estimated richness than memory subsets.

The genomic DNA of each subset was split evenly across several immunoSEQ plates. The method was immunoSEQ multiplex PCR; TCRdb's version includes in-frame clones alone and lacks a portion of them. The data hold 700,000 to 950,000 clones, with 96% observed a single time. Turning to this clone: What it binds is unknown.

Naive CD8 cells were CD45RO-negative, positively selected for CCR7, excluding terminally differentiated effector memory CD45RA+ cells. Specimen: naive CD8+ T cells sorted from blood. The TCR was taken from a man aged 25 to 45 in good health.

CDR3 in amino acids: CASSFPGQANTEAFF. The CDR3 region has the DNA TGCGCCAGCAGCTTTCCGGGACAGGCGAACACTGAAGCTTTCTTT. The chain couples TRBV5-1 to TRBJ1-1, with TRBD1 matching over 8 bases. The CDR3 length is 15 residues. The trim removed 2 bases at V and 1 base at J, leaving 4 bases unmatched. Germline values: CDR1 SGHRS, CDR2 YFSETQ. Using reference TRBV5-1 and TRBJ1-1 for the parts outside the CDR3, the full variable domain is KAGVTQTPRYLIKTRGQQVTLSCSPISGHRSVSWYQQTPGQGLQFLFEYFSETQRNKGNFPGRFSGRQFSNSRSEMNVSTLELGDSALYLCASSFPGQANTEAFFGQGTRLTVV.